The 20 T cell receptor beta chains presented below share a single source sample, sequenced in a study of CD8 T cells in Susac syndrome. With random hexamers, roughly 0.45 to 1 ug RNA was reverse transcribed. Via MiXCR, TCRdb re-called the immunoSEQ multiplex PCR reads, giving one row per CDR3 protein. Of about 130,000 distinct CDR3 sequences listed, approximately 94% are singletons. Sequencing was performed on CD4+ T cells from PBMCs. The origin of the receptors is a human donor with multiple sclerosis.

J is TRBJ1-2 and V is TRBV12-3 or TRBV12-4; 12 bases are a match to TRBD1. This CDR3 comprises 18 residues. Germline trimming cut 4 bases from V and 4 bases from J; bases unmatched to any gene: 13. CDR3 amino acids: CASSSRSGQGAEGYGYTF. The CDR3 DNA reads as TGTGCCAGCAGTTCCCGTTCGGGACAGGGGGCTGAAGGCTATGGCTACACCTTC.

This rearrangement joins TRBV3-1 to TRBJ1-2; D is uncertain. Germline assignment: CDR1 LGHDT and CDR2 YNNKEL (reference sequence). CDR3 length equals 13 residues. The V end lost 4 bases, the J end lost 4 bases, and 10 bases lay between the germline ends. The CDR3 DNA is TGTGCCAGCAGCCGCGAGGGCACCTATGGCTACACCTTC. This encodes CASSREGTYGYTF.

This rearrangement joins TRBV5-1 to TRBJ1-1; 9 nucleotides line up with TRBD1. The ends lost 4 bases at V and 3 bases at J; junction bases unmatched: 7. CDR3 length: 15 amino acids. Germline-derived CDR1 and CDR2 are SGHRS and YFSETQ. This chain's CDR3 is CASSRDRAEDTEAFF. The CDR3 DNA follows: TGCGCCAGCAGCCGGGACAGGGCGGAGGACACTGAAGCTTTCTTT. The full variable domain, rest sourced from reference TRBV5-1 and TRBJ1-1, is KAGVTQTPRYLIKTRGQQVTLSCSPISGHRSVSWYQQTPGQGLQFLFEYFSETQRNKGNFPGRFSGRQFSNSRSEMNVSTLELGDSALYLCASSRDRAEDTEAFFGQGTRLTVV.

The table lists this clonotype with a count of one. V usage is TRBV19 and J usage is TRBJ1-1; the D gene is possibly TRBD1 (6 bases). Germline V gene lookup returns CDR1 LNHDA and CDR2 SQIVND (reference sequence). The ends were cut back, 3 bases at V and 3 bases at J, with 14 bases in the middle. The CDR3 consists of 15 residues. The CDR3 reads CASSMGATLYTEAFF. The CDR3 DNA reads as TGTGCCAGTAGTATGGGGGCCACGCTTTACACTGAAGCTTTCTTT.

The chain uses TRBV10-3 and TRBJ2-3; 7 bases fit TRBD2. The V gene's germline CDR1 is ENHRY and CDR2 SYGVKD. After removal of 1 base from V and 7 bases from J, the junction contained 11 bases not matched to a gene. The CDR3 extends over 16 amino acids. The CDR3 loop is CAISEFSGGSINTQYF. CDR3 bases: TGTGCCATCAGTGAGTTTAGCGGCGGGAGTATTAATACGCAGTATTTT.

The chain is built from TRBV3-1 and TRBJ1-1; perhaps TRBD1 as D (5 bases). The CDR3 spans 14 residues. Trimming shortened V by 0 bases and J by 3 bases, and 8 bases separated the two germline ends. The germline gives CDR1 LGHDT, CDR2 YNNKEL (reference sequence). CDR3 sequence reads: CASSQERGYTEAFF. The CDR3 DNA reads as TGTGCCAGCAGCCAAGAAAGGGGTTACACTGAAGCTTTCTTT.

V and J are TRBV6-1 and TRBJ2-7, with TRBD2 identical over 11 bases. This CDR3 is built from 16 residues. Per the germline V gene, CDR1 is MNHNS and CDR2 is SASEGT. V shed 7 bases and J 4 bases; nucleotides not matched to a gene: 12. The DNA of the CDR3 is TGTGCCAGCACCCACGGGGGGACTAGCGGAGATTACGAGCAGTACTTC. Translating gives CASTHGGTSGDYEQYF.

DNA of the CDR3: TGCAGTGCTAGCCTAGCGGGAGGGCCTGGCACAGATACGCAGTATTTT. Encoded protein: CSASLAGGPGTDTQYF. The J gene is TRBJ2-3, the V gene TRBV20-1; TRBD2 matches at 12 bases. The CDR3 totals 16 residues. Per germline, CDR1 DFQATT and CDR2 SNEGSKA (reference sequence). V dropped 3 bases and J dropped 1; count of bases not matched to a gene: 5.

This sequence joins TRBV29-1 and TRBJ2-5; TRBD2 matches 8 bases. The CDR3 sequence is 16 residues long. Germline V gene lookup returns CDR1 SQVTM and CDR2 ANQGSEA. V dropped 0 bases and J dropped 1; count of bases not matched to a gene: 7. The CDR3 DNA reads TGCAGCGTTGAAGAATGGGACGGGAGGGCCCAAGAGACCCAGTACTTC. Translated: CSVEEWDGRAQETQYF.

The chain uses TRBV2 and TRBJ1-4; 8 bases agree with TRBD1. Germline values: CDR1 SNHLY, CDR2 FYNNEI. CDR3 length: 14 amino acids. The V gene end was trimmed by 5 bases and the J gene end by 3 bases; junction bases not matched to a gene: 2. CDR3 sequence: CASSSTGANEKLFF. Written as DNA, the CDR3 is TGTGCCAGCAGTTCGACAGGGGCTAATGAAAAACTGTTTTTT.

This chain joins TRBV7-8 and TRBJ1-5, with D perhaps TRBD1 (5 bases). In germline, CDR1 is SGHVS, CDR2 FQNEAQ. This CDR3 spans 16 amino acids. V was pared by 1 base and J by 0 bases, with 10 bases between. CDR3 amino acids: CASSLEGLSSNQPQHF. As DNA, the CDR3 is TGTGCCAGCAGCTTAGAGGGACTGAGTAGCAATCAGCCCCAGCATTTT.

This clonotype occurred once. V gene TRBV7-8 combines with J gene TRBJ2-6; tentative D call: TRBD2 (7 bases). This CDR3 contains 17 residues. Looked up from germline, CDR1 is SGHVS and CDR2 is FQNEAQ. The V end lost 1 base, the J end lost 2 bases, and 12 bases lay between the germline ends. The CDR3 sequence: CASSLGAGGPGANVLTF. The CDR3 DNA follows: TGTGCCAGCAGCTTAGGGGCCGGGGGGCCTGGGGCCAACGTCCTGACTTTC.

The chain combines TRBV6-2 or TRBV6-3 with TRBJ2-7; D not certain. The CDR3 is made up of 15 amino acids. Germline V gives CDR1 MNHEY, CDR2 SVGEGT. The V end was cut by 1 base, the J end by 3 bases, with 13 bases between. The CDR3 sequence is CASSYWAVANYEQYF. DNA for the CDR3: TGTGCCAGCAGTTACTGGGCAGTGGCGAACTACGAGCAGTACTTC.

The rearrangement joins TRBV6-2 or TRBV6-3 to TRBJ2-2; a weak D match, TRBD2 (6 bases). V lost 4 bases, J lost 4 bases, and 16 bases lay in between. The CDR3 spans 16 residues. Germline lookup yields CDR1 MNHEY and CDR2 SVGEGT. CDR3 residues: CASSFRRGSGTGELFF. The CDR3 DNA reads as TGTGCCAGCAGTTTTCGGAGGGGAAGTGGCACCGGGGAGCTGTTTTTT.

This chain uses TRBV7-2 with TRBJ1-2, with D unclear. Germline assignment: CDR1 SGHTA and CDR2 FQGNSA. This CDR3 has 12 amino acids. Trimming pared 3 bases from V and 5 bases from J, leaving 7 bases between. CDR3: CASSLDRYGYTF. The DNA of the CDR3 is TGTGCCAGCAGCTTGGACCGATATGGCTACACCTTC.

This chain uses TRBV20-1 with TRBJ2-7, with 7 bases aligning to TRBD1. The CDR3 loop spans 12 amino acids. Germline V lookup: CDR1 DFQATT, CDR2 SNEGSKA (reference sequence). J lost 2 bases, V lost 5 bases, and 3 bases had no gene match. In nucleotides, the CDR3 is TGCAGTGCTCGACAGGGCCCCTACGAGCAGTACTTC. It encodes CSARQGPYEQYF.

V and J are TRBV18 and TRBJ2-7, with TRBD1 matching over 11 bases. After removal of 3 bases from V and 4 bases from J, the junction contained 2 bases not matched to a gene. Germline CDR1 and CDR2: KGHSH and LQKENI. There are 14 residues in the CDR3. CDR3: CASSPDRGRYEQYF. CDR3 nucleotides: TGTGCCAGCTCACCGGACAGGGGGCGATACGAGCAGTACTTC.

This clonotype has a handful of counts. CDR3 coding DNA: TGTGCCAGCAGCCTACAGGGGGCAAGTGAAAAACTGTTTTTT. Protein: CASSLQGASEKLFF. The gene calls are TRBV5-4 and TRBJ1-4; 9 bases are a match to TRBD1. This CDR3 is 14 amino acids long. V shed 4 bases, J shed 7 bases, and the junction held 5 bases outside the gene matches. Germline CDR1 SGHNT, CDR2 YYREEE (reference sequence).

This chain connects TRBV20-1 to TRBJ2-3, with unresolved D. The CDR3 is 12 residues long. V was shortened by 1 base and J by 14 bases, with 16 bases between the two germline ends. Per the germline V gene, CDR1 is DFQATT and CDR2 is SNEGSKA (reference sequence). For the CDR3, the DNA is TGCAGTGCTAGAGCAGCTCCACCTTCGGTGTATTTT. Translation: CSARAAPPSVYF.

The chain recombines TRBV30 with TRBJ2-7; no definite D call. Between the trimmed V and J ends, which lost 4 bases and 2 bases, there was a span of 6 bases. The CDR3 totals 11 residues. Germline CDR1 is GTSNPN and CDR2 is SVGIG (reference sequence). CDR3 nucleotides: TGTGCCTGGAAATTGGCCTACGAGCAGTACTTC. Residues: CAWKLAYEQYF.